This TCR beta chain came from a study of blood T cell repertoires in COVID-19. Study at large: Samples taken during acute and convalescent COVID-19 were collected in the United States, Italy and Spain. PBMCs, B-cell-depleted T cells, or T cells provided the cDNA or gDNA that made up the material.

The CDR3 spans 16 residues. The germline V gene has CDR1 SGHDN and CDR2 FVKESK. The V segment lost 1 base and the J segment 7 bases; nucleotides outside the gene matches: 13. Some clones are missing from TCRdb's copy, which holds only in-frame ones; the method was immunoSEQ multiplex PCR. The sample has some 200,000 clones, about 87% seen once. The TCR sequence derives from a man aged 40-55 years with active or convalescent COVID-19. The sample taken for sequencing was peripheral blood. V and J are TRBV14 and TRBJ2-7; 7 bases are a match to TRBD1. CDR3: CASSQGQGQVGGEQYF. As DNA, the CDR3 is TGTGCCAGCAGCCAAGGTCAAGGACAGGTAGGCGGAGAGCAGTACTTC.